These T cell receptor beta chains were read from a single sample in a study of shared clonotypes between healthy human individuals. The table came from immunoSEQ multiplex PCR; TCRdb's copy has only in-frame clones and leaves some out. The table shows 1.6 million or so clones, with roughly 97% occurring only once. The specimen was naive CD4+ T cells sorted from blood. These receptors all stem from a man aged 30 to 39 in good health. The conserved cysteine and the conserved F or W are not part of the CDR3 here. A D gene is named only where the DNA matches it firmly. Clone size is not always given. Where it is, it says once, few, many or a class for expanded clones.

V,length,D,J,size,CDR3
TRBV28,17,TRBD2,TRBJ2-1,once,ASRIQGIGREGLYNEQF
TRBV18,11,NA,TRBJ1-5,once,ASSPGGDQPQH
TRBV5-6,13,TRBD1,TRBJ2-3,NA,ASSFSGGTRDTQY
TRBV7-3,11,NA,TRBJ1-1,NA,ASSLLGNTEAF
TRBV18,12,NA,TRBJ2-4,NA,ASSPRVRRNIQY
TRBV5-4,11,NA,TRBJ1-1,NA,ASRPQGNTEAF
TRBV7-2,15,TRBD1,TRBJ1-3,once,ASSLVRHRGSGNTIY
TRBV6-5,12,TRBD2,TRBJ2-7,NA,ASSISSGIREQY
TRBV28,8,NA,TRBJ1-2,NA,ASRHYGYT
TRBV18,11,NA,TRBJ1-5,NA,ASSPGHEMPQH
TRBV5-5,12,TRBD1,TRBJ2-7,NA,ASSLGTGNYEQY
TRBV6-5,11,NA,TRBJ2-3,NA,ASSGDRTDTQY
TRBV19,12,NA,TRBJ2-5,once,ASKEVGSQETQY
TRBV5-5,12,NA,TRBJ2-2,NA,ASSLLWNTGELF
TRBV2,11,NA,TRBJ2-1,NA,ASRPERANEQF
TRBV29-1,11,TRBD1,TRBJ2-2,NA,SVGTGLPGELF